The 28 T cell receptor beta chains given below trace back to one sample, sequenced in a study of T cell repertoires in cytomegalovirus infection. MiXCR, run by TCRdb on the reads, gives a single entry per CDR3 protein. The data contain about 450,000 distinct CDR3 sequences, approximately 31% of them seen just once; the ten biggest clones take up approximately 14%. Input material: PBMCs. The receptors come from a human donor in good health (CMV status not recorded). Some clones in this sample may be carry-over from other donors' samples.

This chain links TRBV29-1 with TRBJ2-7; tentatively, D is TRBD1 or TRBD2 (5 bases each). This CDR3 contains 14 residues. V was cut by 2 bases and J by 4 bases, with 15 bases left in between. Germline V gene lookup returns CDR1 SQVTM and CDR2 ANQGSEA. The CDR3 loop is CSVELPLEGYEQYF. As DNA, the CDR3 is TGCAGCGTTGAACTGCCCTTAGAGGGGTACGAGCAGTACTTC.

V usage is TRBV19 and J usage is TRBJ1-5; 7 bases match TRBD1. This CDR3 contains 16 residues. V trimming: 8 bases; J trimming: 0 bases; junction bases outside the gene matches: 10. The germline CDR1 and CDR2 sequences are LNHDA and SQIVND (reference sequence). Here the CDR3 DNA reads TGTGCCAGTGGTACCAGGGGGAAGAATAGCAATCAGCCCCAGCATTTT. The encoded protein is CASGTRGKNSNQPQHF.

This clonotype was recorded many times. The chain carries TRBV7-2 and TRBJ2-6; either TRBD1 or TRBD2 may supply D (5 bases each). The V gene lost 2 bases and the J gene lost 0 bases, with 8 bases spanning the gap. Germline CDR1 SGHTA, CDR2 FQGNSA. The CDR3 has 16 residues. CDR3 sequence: CASSLQGVSGANVLTF. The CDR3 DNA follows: TGTGCCAGCAGCTTACAGGGAGTCTCTGGGGCCAACGTCCTGACTTTC.

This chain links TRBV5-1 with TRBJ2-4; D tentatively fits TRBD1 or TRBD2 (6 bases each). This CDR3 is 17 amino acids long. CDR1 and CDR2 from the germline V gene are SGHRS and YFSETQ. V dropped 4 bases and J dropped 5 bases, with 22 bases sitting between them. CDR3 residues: CASSLVFEGGIENIQYF. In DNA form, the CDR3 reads TGCGCCAGCAGCCTGGTCTTCGAAGGGGGGATTGAAAACATTCAGTACTTC.

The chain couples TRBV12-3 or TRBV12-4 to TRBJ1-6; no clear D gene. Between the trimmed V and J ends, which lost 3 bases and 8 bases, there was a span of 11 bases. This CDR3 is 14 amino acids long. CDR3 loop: CASSFGETDSPLHF. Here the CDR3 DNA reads TGTGCCAGCAGTTTCGGGGAAACGGATTCACCCCTCCACTTT.

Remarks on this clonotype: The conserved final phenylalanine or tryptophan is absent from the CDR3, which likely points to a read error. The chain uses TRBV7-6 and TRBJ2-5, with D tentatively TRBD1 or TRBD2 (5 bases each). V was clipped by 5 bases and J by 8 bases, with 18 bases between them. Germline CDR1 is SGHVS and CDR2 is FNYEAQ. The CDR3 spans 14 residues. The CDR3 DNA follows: TGTGCCAGCAGCCCCCCGGCGAGTCGGGACACCCAGTACTGC. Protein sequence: CASSPPASRDTQYC.

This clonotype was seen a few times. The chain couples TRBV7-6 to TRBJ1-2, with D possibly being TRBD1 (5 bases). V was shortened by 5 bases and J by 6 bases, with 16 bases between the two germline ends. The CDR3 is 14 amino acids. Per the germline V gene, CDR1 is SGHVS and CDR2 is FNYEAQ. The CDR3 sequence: CASSPLPGGDGYTF. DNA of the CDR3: TGTGCCAGCAGCCCCCTTCCGGGGGGTGATGGCTACACCTTC.

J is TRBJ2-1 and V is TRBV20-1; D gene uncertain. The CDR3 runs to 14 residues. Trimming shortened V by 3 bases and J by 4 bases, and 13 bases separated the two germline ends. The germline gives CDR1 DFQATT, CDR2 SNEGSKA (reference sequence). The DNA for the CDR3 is TGCAGTGCTAGGAATCGGGTTGCATACAATGAGCAGTTCTTC. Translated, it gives CSARNRVAYNEQFF.

This CDR3 reads CASSPLARGYEQYF. CDR3 sequence (DNA): TGTGCCAGCAGTCCACTAGCACGGGGATACGAGCAGTACTTC. The chain couples TRBV2 to TRBJ2-7; D perhaps matches TRBD2 (6 bases). CDR3 length equals 14 residues. Per germline, CDR1 SNHLY and CDR2 FYNNEI. Trimming removed 5 bases from V and 4 bases from J, with 15 bases in between.

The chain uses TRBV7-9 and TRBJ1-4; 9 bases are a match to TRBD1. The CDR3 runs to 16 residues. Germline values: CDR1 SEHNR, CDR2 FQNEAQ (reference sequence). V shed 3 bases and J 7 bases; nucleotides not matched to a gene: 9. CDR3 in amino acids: CASSFLQGAVGEKLFF. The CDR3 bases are TGTGCCAGCAGCTTCCTACAGGGGGCGGTAGGTGAAAAACTGTTTTTT.

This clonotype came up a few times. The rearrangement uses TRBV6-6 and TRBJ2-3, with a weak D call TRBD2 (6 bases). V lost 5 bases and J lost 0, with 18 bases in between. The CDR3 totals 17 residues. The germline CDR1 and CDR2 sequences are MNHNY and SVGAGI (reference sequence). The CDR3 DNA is TGTGCCAGCAGTGCCCTCGGGAGCGCCTCTAGCACAGATACGCAGTATTTT. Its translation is CASSALGSASSTDTQYF.

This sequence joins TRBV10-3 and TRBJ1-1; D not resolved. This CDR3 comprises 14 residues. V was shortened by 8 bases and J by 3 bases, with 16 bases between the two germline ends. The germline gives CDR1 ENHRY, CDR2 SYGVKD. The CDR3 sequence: CAIWGGDTYTEAFF. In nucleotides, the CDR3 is TGTGCCATCTGGGGAGGCGACACCTACACTGAAGCTTTCTTT.

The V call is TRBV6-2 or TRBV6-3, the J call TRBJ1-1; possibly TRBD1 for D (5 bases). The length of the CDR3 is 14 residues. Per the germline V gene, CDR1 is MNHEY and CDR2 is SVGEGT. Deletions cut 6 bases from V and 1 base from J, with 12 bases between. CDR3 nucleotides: TGTGCCAGCAGAGAGACACAGGCGAACACTGAAGCTTTCTTT. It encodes CASRETQANTEAFF.

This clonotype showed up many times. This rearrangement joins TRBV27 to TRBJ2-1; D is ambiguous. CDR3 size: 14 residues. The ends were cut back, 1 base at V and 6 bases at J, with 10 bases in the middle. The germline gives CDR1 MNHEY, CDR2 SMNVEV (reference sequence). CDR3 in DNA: TGTGCCAGCAGTTTATTTGGCAGCCCCAATGAGCAGTTCTTC. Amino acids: CASSLFGSPNEQFF.

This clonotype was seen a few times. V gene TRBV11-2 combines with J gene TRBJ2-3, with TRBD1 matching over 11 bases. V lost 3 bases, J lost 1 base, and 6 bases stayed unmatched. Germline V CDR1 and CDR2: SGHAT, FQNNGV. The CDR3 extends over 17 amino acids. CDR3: CASSFGPGQGGTDTQYF. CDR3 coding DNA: TGTGCCAGCAGCTTTGGGCCGGGACAGGGGGGCACAGATACGCAGTATTTT.

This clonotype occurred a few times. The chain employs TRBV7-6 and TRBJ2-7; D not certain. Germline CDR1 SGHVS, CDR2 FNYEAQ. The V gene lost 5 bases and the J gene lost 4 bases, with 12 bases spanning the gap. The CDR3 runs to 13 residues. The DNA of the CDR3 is TGTGCCAGCAGCCCCCAACGAGGTTACGAGCAGTACTTC. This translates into CASSPQRGYEQYF.

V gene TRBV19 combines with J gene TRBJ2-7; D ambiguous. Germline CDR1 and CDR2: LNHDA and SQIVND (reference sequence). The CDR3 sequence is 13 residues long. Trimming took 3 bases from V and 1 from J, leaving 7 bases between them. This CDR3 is CASSITQSYEQYF. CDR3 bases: TGTGCCAGTAGTATTACACAGTCCTACGAGCAGTACTTC.

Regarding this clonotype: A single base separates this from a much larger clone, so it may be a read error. CDR3 in DNA: TGTGCCAGCAGCCCCGAACCAGGTCACTACAATAAGCAGTTCTTC. The encoded protein is CASSPEPGHYNKQFF. The rearrangement links TRBV7-2 to TRBJ2-1; D is unresolved. This CDR3 contains 15 residues. The germline V gene encodes CDR1 SGHTA and CDR2 FQGNSA.

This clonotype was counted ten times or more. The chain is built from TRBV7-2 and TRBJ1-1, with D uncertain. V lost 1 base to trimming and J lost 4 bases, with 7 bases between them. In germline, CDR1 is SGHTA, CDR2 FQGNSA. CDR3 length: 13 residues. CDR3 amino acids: CASSLGESTEAFF. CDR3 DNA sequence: TGTGCCAGCAGCTTAGGGGAGAGCACTGAAGCTTTCTTT.

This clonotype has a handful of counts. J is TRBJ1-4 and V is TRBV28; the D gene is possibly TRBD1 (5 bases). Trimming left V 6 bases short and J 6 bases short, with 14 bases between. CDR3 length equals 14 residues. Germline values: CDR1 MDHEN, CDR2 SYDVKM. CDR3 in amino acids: CASSRRGGDEKLFF. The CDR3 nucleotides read TGTGCCAGCAGCCGTAGGGGAGGTGATGAAAAACTGTTTTTT.

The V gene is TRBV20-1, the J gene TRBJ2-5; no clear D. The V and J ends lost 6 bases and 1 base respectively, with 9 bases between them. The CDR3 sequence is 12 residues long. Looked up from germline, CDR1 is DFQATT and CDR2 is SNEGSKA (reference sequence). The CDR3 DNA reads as TGCAGTGCGTTAGATTTCCAAGAGACCCAGTACTTC. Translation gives CSALDFQETQYF.

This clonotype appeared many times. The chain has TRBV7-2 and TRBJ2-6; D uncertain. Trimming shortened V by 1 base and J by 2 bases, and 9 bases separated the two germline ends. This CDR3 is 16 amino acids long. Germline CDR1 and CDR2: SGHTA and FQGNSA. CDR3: CASSLDWGAGANVLTF. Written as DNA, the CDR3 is TGTGCCAGCAGCTTAGATTGGGGTGCTGGGGCCAACGTCCTGACTTTC.

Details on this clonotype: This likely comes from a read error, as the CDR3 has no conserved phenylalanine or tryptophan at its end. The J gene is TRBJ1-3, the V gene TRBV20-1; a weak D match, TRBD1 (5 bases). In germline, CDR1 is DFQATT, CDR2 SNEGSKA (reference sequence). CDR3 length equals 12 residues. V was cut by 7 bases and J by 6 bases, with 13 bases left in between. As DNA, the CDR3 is TGCAGTGGGCGCGGGGCGGAAAACACCATATATTTG. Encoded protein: CSGRGAENTIYL.

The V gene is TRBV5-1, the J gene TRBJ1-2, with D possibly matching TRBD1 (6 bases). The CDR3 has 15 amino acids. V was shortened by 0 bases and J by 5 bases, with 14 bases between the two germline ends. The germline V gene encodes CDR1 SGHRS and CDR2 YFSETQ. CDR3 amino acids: CASSLAATGGYGYTF. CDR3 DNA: TGCGCCAGCAGCTTGGCCGCGACAGGAGGATATGGCTACACCTTC.

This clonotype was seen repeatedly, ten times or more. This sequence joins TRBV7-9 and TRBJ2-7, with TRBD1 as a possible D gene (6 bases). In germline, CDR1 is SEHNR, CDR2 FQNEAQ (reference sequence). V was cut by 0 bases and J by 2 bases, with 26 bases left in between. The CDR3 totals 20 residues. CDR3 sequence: CASSLASGARKSPVTYEQYF. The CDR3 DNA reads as TGTGCCAGCAGCTTAGCGTCAGGGGCCCGTAAGTCCCCTGTTACCTACGAGCAGTACTTC.

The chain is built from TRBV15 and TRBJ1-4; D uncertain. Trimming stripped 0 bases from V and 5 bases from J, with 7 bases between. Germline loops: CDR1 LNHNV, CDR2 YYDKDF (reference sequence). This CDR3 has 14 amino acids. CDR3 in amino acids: CATSRDGGNEKLFF. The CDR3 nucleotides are TGTGCCACCAGCAGAGATGGAGGGAATGAAAAACTGTTTTTT.

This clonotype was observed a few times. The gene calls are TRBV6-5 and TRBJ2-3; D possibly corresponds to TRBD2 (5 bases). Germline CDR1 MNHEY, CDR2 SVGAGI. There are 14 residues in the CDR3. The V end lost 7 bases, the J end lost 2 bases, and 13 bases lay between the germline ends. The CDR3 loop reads CASKRTSPTDTQYF. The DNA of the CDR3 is TGTGCCAGCAAACGGACTTCCCCCACAGATACGCAGTATTTT.

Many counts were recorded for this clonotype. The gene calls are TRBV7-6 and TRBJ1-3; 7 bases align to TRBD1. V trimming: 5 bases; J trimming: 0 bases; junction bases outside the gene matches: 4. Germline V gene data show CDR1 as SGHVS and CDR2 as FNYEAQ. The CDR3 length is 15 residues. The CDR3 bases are TGTGCCAGCAGCCCGGGACAGTTCTCTGGAAACACCATATATTTT. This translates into CASSPGQFSGNTIYF.